Shown below are 4 T cell receptor beta chains from a single sample sequenced in a study of T cell repertoires in cytomegalovirus infection. These TCRs' antigens remain unknown. TCRdb re-called the reads with MiXCR, one entry per CDR3 protein. The table shows roughly 800,000 distinct CDR3 sequences, with almost 30% occurring only once. The starting material was cultured CD8+ T cells from PBMCs, obtained from culture after CMV antigen stimulation. The receptors shown here come from a human donor in good health (CMV status not recorded). Some clones in this sample may be carry-over from other donors' samples.

This clonotype was found many times. This chain connects TRBV7-2 to TRBJ1-2, with 11 bases lining up with TRBD1. Germline assignment: CDR1 SGHTA and CDR2 FQGNSA. This CDR3 spans 18 amino acids. Germline trimming cut 5 bases from V and 5 bases from J; bases unmatched to any gene: 16. CDR3 sequence: CASSLDSDRGPVQYGYTF. The CDR3 DNA is TGTGCCAGCAGCCTAGATTCGGACAGGGGGCCAGTGCAGTATGGCTACACCTTC.

V and J are TRBV7-9 and TRBJ2-2; 9 bases fit TRBD1. The CDR3 spans 18 residues. V dropped 3 bases and J dropped 5; count of bases not matched to a gene: 13. Germline V gene sequence: CDR1 SEHNR, CDR2 FQNEAQ (reference sequence). CDR3 in amino acids: CASSFSIPGQGRTGELFF. As DNA, the CDR3 is TGTGCCAGCAGCTTCAGTATACCGGGACAGGGAAGAACCGGGGAGCTGTTTTTT.

The chain recombines TRBV7-2 with TRBJ2-3; TRBD2 agrees at 8 bases. Germline CDR1 and CDR2: SGHTA and FQGNSA. The CDR3 extends over 16 amino acids. J gave up 4 bases and V 3 bases, and 9 bases lay outside the gene matches. CDR3 residues: CASSFFDGGGPDTQYF. CDR3 sequence (DNA): TGTGCCAGCAGCTTCTTCGACGGGGGGGGCCCAGATACGCAGTATTTT.

The genes are TRBV4-1 and TRBJ1-1; 8 nucleotides match TRBD1. CDR1 is MGHRA, CDR2 YSYEKL, per germline. The length of the CDR3 is 15 residues. The junction had 6 bases not matched to a gene; V was cut back by 2 bases and J by 4 bases. The CDR3 bases are TGCGCCAGCAGCCAATACAGGGGGTTGGGCACTGAAGCTTTCTTT. Protein sequence: CASSQYRGLGTEAFF.